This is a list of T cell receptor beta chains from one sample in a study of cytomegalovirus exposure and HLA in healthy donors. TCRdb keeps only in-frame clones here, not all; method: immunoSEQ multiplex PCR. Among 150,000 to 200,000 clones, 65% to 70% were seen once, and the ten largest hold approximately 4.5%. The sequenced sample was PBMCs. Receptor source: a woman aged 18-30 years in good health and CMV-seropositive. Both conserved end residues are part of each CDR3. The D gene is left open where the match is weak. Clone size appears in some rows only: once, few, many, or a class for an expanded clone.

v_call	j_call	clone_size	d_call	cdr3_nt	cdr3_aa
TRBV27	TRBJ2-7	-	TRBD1	TGTGCCAGCAGTTTGGGACAGGGGGCGAGGTACGAGCAGTACTTC	CASSLGQGARYEQYF
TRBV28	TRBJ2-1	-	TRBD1	TGTGCCAGCAGTTTCGGGGACAGTATACAGTTCTTC	CASSFGDSIQFF
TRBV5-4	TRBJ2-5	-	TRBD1	TGTGCCAGCAGCCCGGGGACAGGGAGAGAGACCCAGTACTTC	CASSPGTGRETQYF
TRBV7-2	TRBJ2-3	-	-	TGTGCCAGCAGCTTAGCTTCCTGGGGTAGCGGAGGCACAGATACGCAGTATTTT	CASSLASWGSGGTDTQYF
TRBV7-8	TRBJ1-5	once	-	TGTGCCAGCAGCTTAGCGGGGACTCCCCTTGGCAATCAGCCCCAGCATTTT	CASSLAGTPLGNQPQHF
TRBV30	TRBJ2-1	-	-	TGTGCCTGGAGTGTACTACCGGGGAGAGGCCACAATGAGCAGTTCTTC	CAWSVLPGRGHNEQFF
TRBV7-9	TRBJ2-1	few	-	TGTGCCAGCAGTCCCAGTTCCTACAATGAGCAGTTCTTC	CASSPSSYNEQFF
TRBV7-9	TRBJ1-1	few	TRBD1	TGTGCCAGCAGTCCAGGGGGCCGGGATGAAGCTTTCTTT	CASSPGGRDEAFF
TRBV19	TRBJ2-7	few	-	TGTGCCAGTAGTATGGGGACATCCTACGAGCAGTACTTC	CASSMGTSYEQYF
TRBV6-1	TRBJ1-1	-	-	TGTGCCAGCGGACAGCTGTCCGAAGCTTTCTTT	CASGQLSEAFF
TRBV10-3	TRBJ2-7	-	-	TGTGCCATCAGTGAGGTTATACGGGTCTACGAGCAGTACTTC	CAISEVIRVYEQYF
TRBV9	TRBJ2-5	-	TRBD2	TGTGCCAGCAGCGCCGGATCGACTAGCGGGGGGGCTGGGGGATGGGAGACCCAGTACTTC	CASSAGSTSGGAGGWETQYF
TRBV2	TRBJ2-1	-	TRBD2	TGTGCCAGCATTAGGAAAGGAAGCGGGAGCAATGAGCAGTTCTTC	CASIRKGSGSNEQFF
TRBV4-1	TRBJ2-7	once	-	TGCGCCAGCAGCCAAGTACCACAGGGTAACCCCTACGAGCAGTACTTC	CASSQVPQGNPYEQYF
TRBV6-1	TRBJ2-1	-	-	TGTGCCAGCAGTAGATTTCGGGCGGGGAACAATGAGCAGTTCTTC	CASSRFRAGNNEQFF
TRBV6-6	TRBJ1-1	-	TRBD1	TGTGCCAGCAACCCAGGGACAGGGTTGAACACTGAAGCTTTCTTT	CASNPGTGLNTEAFF
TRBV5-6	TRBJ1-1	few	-	TGTGCCAGCAGCTTGATGGCGGCAGGGGAGCGTTTTGTCACTGAAGCTTTCTTT	CASSLMAAGERFVTEAFF
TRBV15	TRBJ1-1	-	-	TGTGCCACCAGCAGAGATGGTTGGGGGGAACGGTACACTGAAGCTTTCTTT	CATSRDGWGERYTEAFF
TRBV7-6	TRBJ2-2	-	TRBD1	TGTGCCAGCAGCTTAGAACAGGGGGCCAACACCGGGGAGCTGTTTTTT	CASSLEQGANTGELFF
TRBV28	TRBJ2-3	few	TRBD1	TGTGCCAGCTCCGACAGGGCCGGGTGGGATACGCAGTATTTT	CASSDRAGWDTQYF
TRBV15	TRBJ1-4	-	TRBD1	TGTGCCACCAGCAGACCGGGACAGGCTAATGAAAAACTGTTTTTT	CATSRPGQANEKLFF
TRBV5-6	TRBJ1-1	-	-	TGTGCCAGCAGCTTGAGGGGAAACACTGAAGCTTTCTTT	CASSLRGNTEAFF
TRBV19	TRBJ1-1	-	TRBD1	TGTGCCAGTAGTCGAGGGACAGGGCTGAACACTGAAGCTTTCTTT	CASSRGTGLNTEAFF
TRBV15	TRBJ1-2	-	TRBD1	TGTGCCACCAGCCGGGGGACAGATACCTATGGCTACACCTTC	CATSRGTDTYGYTF
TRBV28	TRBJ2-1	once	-	TGTGCCAGCAACAGGGACACCAGCGAGCAGTTCTTC	CASNRDTSEQFF
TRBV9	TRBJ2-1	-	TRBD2	TGTGCCAGCAGCAAAAGATCGACAAGCTCGACTAGCGGTACGACCTACAATGAGCAGTTCTTC	CASSKRSTSSTSGTTYNEQFF